The rows below give T cell receptor beta chains drawn from one sample of a study of T cell responses to AZD1222 COVID-19 vaccine. Assay used: immunoSEQ multiplex PCR; TCRdb lists only in-frame clones, some missing. The repertoire holds under 300,000 clones, 85% to 95% seen once, with 0.5% to 0.7% in the top ten. Sample: peripheral blood, taken on day 0 of AZD1222 vaccination. The receptors come from an adult in good health. The CDR3 runs from the conserved cysteine through the conserved F or W. D genes are given only for firm matches. Not all rows give a size; the values are once, few, many and, for expanded clones, a class.

D	V	size	J	CDR3	DNA
TRBD2	TRBV7-9	.	TRBJ2-2	CASSLGLAGVTNTGELFF	TGTGCCAGCAGCTTAGGACTAGCGGGGGTTACGAACACCGGGGAGCTGTTTTTT
.	TRBV7-3	.	TRBJ1-1	CASSVRGFEAFF	TGTGCCAGCAGCGTCCGGGGATTTGAAGCTTTCTTT
.	TRBV6-5	once	TRBJ1-1	CASSYSGADTEAFF	TGTGCCAGCAGTTACTCGGGGGCGGACACTGAAGCTTTCTTT
TRBD1	TRBV28	.	TRBJ1-2	CASSLPQGANYGYTF	TGTGCCAGCAGTTTGCCACAGGGGGCGAACTATGGCTACACCTTC
.	TRBV10-3	.	TRBJ1-5	CAISESGQEPQHF	TGTGCCATCAGTGAATCTGGGCAGGAGCCCCAGCATTTT
.	TRBV27	.	TRBJ2-7	CASSLWQASYEQYF	TGTGCCAGCAGTTTATGGCAAGCCTCCTACGAGCAGTACTTC
.	TRBV6-1	.	TRBJ1-1	CASSEGPQNTEAFF	TGTGCCAGCAGTGAAGGCCCGCAGAACACTGAAGCTTTCTTT
.	TRBV7-2	.	TRBJ1-6	CASSLSESPRSSPLHF	TGTGCCAGCAGCTTAAGTGAGAGCCCGAGGAGTTCACCCCTCCACTTT
.	TRBV24-1	.	TRBJ1-4	CATSDPKLDGGEKLFF	TGTGCCACCAGTGATCCAAAATTGGACGGAGGTGAAAAACTGTTTTTT
.	TRBV5-1	.	TRBJ2-7	CASSLGAAPGGEQYF	TGCGCCAGCAGCTTAGGGGCGGCACCTGGGGGGGAGCAGTACTTC
TRBD1	TRBV9	.	TRBJ1-4	CASSVGTVQTEKLFF	TGTGCCAGCAGCGTGGGGACAGTCCAGACAGAAAAACTGTTTTTT
.	TRBV7-9	.	TRBJ2-7	CASSSREGVGYEQYF	TGTGCCAGCAGCTCCAGGGAAGGGGTTGGATACGAGCAGTACTTC
.	TRBV6-5	.	TRBJ1-1	CASSYFLTGTEAFF	TGTGCCAGCAGTTACTTCCTGACAGGCACTGAAGCTTTCTTT
TRBD1	TRBV6-2/TRBV6-3	.	TRBJ2-5	CASSYRTGVGETQYF	TGTGCCAGCAGTTACAGGACAGGGGTCGGAGAGACCCAGTACTTC
.	TRBV9	.	TRBJ1-6	CASSSDGPSYNSPLHF	TGTGCCAGCAGCTCTGATGGGCCCTCCTATAATTCACCCCTCCACTTT
TRBD1	TRBV7-9	.	TRBJ1-4	CASSLGQGNEKLFF	TGTGCCAGCAGCTTAGGACAGGGCAATGAAAAACTGTTTTTT
TRBD1	TRBV11-2	.	TRBJ1-1	CASSTGTANTEAFF	TGTGCCAGCAGCACTGGGACAGCGAACACTGAAGCTTTCTTT
TRBD1	TRBV18	few	TRBJ1-1	CASSLQMDREAFF	TGTGCCAGCTCCCTGCAGATGGACAGGGAAGCTTTCTTT
TRBD1	TRBV9	few	TRBJ2-3	CASSVGQGARDTQYF	TGTGCCAGCAGCGTAGGACAGGGGGCGAGAGATACGCAGTATTTT
.	TRBV28	.	TRBJ2-1	CASRATPGTSSSYNEQFF	TGTGCCAGCAGAGCAACCCCCGGGACTTCCAGCTCCTACAATGAGCAGTTCTTC
.	TRBV9	.	TRBJ2-1	CASSVTPSYNEQFF	TGTGCCAGCAGCGTGACCCCATCCTACAATGAGCAGTTCTTC
TRBD1	TRBV5-4	.	TRBJ1-1	CASSFGTGDTEAFF	TGTGCCAGCAGCTTCGGGACAGGGGACACTGAAGCTTTCTTT
.	TRBV7-9	.	TRBJ2-5	CASSPGQAQETQYF	TGTGCCAGCAGCCCGGGACAAGCCCAAGAGACCCAGTACTTC
TRBD2	TRBV12-5	.	TRBJ2-1	CASGLSGTSGYNEQFF	TGTGCTAGTGGACTGTCCGGGACTAGCGGCTACAATGAGCAGTTCTTC
.	TRBV28	.	TRBJ2-6	CASSLGVTGANVLTF	TGTGCCAGCAGCCTAGGGGTTACTGGGGCCAACGTCCTGACTTTC
.	TRBV10-3	.	TRBJ1-6	CAISEPTYSPLHF	TGTGCCATCAGCGAACCGACTTATTCACCCCTCCACTTT
.	TRBV10-1	.	TRBJ2-1	CASSDRLGYNEQFF	TGCGCCAGCAGTGACCGACTAGGGTACAATGAGCAGTTCTTC
.	TRBV3-1/TRBV3-2	.	TRBJ1-5	CASSGTNYPNQPQHF	TGTGCCAGCAGTGGGACAAACTACCCCAATCAGCCCCAGCATTTT
.	TRBV19	.	TRBJ2-2	CASSIGGMHTGELFF	TGTGCCAGTAGTATCGGCGGGATGCACACCGGGGAGCTGTTTTTT
TRBD1	TRBV5-4	.	TRBJ2-1	CASSQNRDRGNEQFF	TGTGCCAGCAGCCAAAACCGGGACAGGGGCAATGAGCAGTTCTTC
TRBD1	TRBV24-1	.	TRBJ2-1	CATSDRPGQSSYNEQFF	TGTGCCACCAGTGACCGGCCGGGACAGAGCTCCTACAATGAGCAGTTCTTC
.	TRBV6-5	.	TRBJ1-3	CASCGAANTIYF	TGTGCCAGCTGCGGGGCGGCAAACACCATATATTTT
TRBD1	TRBV11-1	.	TRBJ2-7	CASSSRGSYEQYF	TGTGCCAGCAGCTCCAGGGGGTCATACGAGCAGTACTTC
TRBD1	TRBV6-5	.	TRBJ1-2	CASRVPGGGGYGYTF	TGTGCCAGCAGGGTCCCAGGGGGCGGGGGTTATGGCTACACCTTC
.	TRBV20-1	.	TRBJ2-1	CSAPTYNEQFF	TGCAGTGCCCCGACTTACAATGAGCAGTTCTTC
.	TRBV7-6	.	TRBJ1-6	CASSLAGKYNSPLHF	TGTGCCAGCAGCTTAGCAGGAAAGTATAATTCACCCCTCCACTTT
.	TRBV4-1	.	TRBJ2-7	CASSQVYTGYEQYF	TGCGCCAGCAGCCAGGTTTACACCGGCTACGAGCAGTACTTC
.	TRBV3-1/TRBV3-2	once	TRBJ2-4	CASSSGLYKNIQYF	TGTGCCAGCAGCTCAGGACTATACAAAAACATTCAGTACTTC